The TCR beta chain described here comes from a study of shared clonotypes between healthy human individuals. Terminally differentiated effector memory CD45RA+ cells were left out of the naive CD8 fraction, which was CD45RO-negative and positively selected for CCR7. Germline-derived CDR1 and CDR2 are SGHNT and YYREEE (reference sequence). There are 14 residues in the CDR3. Trimming cost V 0 bases and J 6 bases; bases outside gene matches: 5. Profiling relied on immunoSEQ multiplex PCR, and the TCRdb table lists in-frame clones only, not all of them. This sample has about 2.1 million clones, with 90% to 95% found just once.

Sequencing was done on a sample of naive CD8+ T cells from PBMCs. This TCR came from a man between 18 and 35 years old in good health. Some clones in this sample may be carry-over from other donors' samples. The chain combines TRBV5-4 with TRBJ1-1; 7 positions match TRBD1. The CDR3 coding sequence is TGTGCCAGCAGCTTGGTAGGGGGCGAAGCTGAAGCTTTCTTT. It encodes CASSLVGGEAEAFF.